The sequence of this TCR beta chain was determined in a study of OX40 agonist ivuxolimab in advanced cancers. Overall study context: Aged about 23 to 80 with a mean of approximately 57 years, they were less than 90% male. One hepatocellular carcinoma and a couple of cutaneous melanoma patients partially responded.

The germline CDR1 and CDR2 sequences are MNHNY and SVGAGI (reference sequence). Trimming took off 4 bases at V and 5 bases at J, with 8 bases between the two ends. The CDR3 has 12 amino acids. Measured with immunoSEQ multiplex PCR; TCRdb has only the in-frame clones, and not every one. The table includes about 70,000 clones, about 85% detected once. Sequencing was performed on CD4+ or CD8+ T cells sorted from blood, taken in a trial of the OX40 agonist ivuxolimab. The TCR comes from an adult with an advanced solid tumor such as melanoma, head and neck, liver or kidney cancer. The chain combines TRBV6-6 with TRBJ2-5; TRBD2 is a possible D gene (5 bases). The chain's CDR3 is CASSSRGETQYF. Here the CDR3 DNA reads TGTGCCAGCAGTTCCCGAGGGGAGACCCAGTACTTC.